This is a list of T cell receptor beta chains from one sample in a study of cytomegalovirus exposure and HLA in healthy donors. Method: immunoSEQ multiplex PCR; TCRdb's copy keeps in-frame clones and lacks some. Among over 200,000 clones listed, around 91% were seen once. The sequenced material came from PBMCs. The source of these receptors is a woman under 30 in good health and CMV-seronegative. CDR3s include the opening cysteine and the closing phenylalanine or tryptophan. D genes are given only for firm matches. Only some rows state a clone size, as once, few, many or a class for expanded clones.

.,TRBV5-4,TRBJ2-5,TRBD1,TGTGCCAGCAGCATCTCCGGGACAGGGGGGCAAGAGACCCAGTACTTC,CASSISGTGGQETQYF
.,TRBV7-6,TRBJ2-7,.,TGTGCCAGCAGCTTAGGACATGGCTACGAGCAGTACTTC,CASSLGHGYEQYF
.,TRBV27,TRBJ1-5,.,TGTGCCAGCAGTTCCGCCGACACTTGGCAGTCCCAGCATTTT,CASSSADTWQSQHF
.,TRBV4-1,TRBJ2-5,TRBD2,TGCGCCAGCAGCCGGGGCCCCAGCGGGGGGCCCCAAGAGACCCAGTACTTC,CASSRGPSGGPQETQYF
.,TRBV30,TRBJ2-1,.,TGTGCCTGGAGCCGACAGTCGAGGTACAATGAGCAGTTCTTC,CAWSRQSRYNEQFF
.,TRBV7-8,TRBJ2-5,.,TGTGCCAGCAGCTTAGTCTCCCTAGCACTCCAAGAGACCCAGTACTTC,CASSLVSLALQETQYF
.,TRBV7-9,TRBJ2-7,.,TGTGCCAGCAGCTTAGGGGGACATATCTCCTACGAGCAGTACTTC,CASSLGGHISYEQYF
.,TRBV11-1,TRBJ1-2,.,TGTGCCAGCAGCTCAGACCGGCTAGCTTATGGCTACACCTTC,CASSSDRLAYGYTF
once,TRBV7-9,TRBJ2-7,TRBD1,TGTGCCAGCAGCTCAACCGGGACAGGGGTCTACGAGCAGTACTTC,CASSSTGTGVYEQYF
few,TRBV10-1,TRBJ1-2,.,TGCGCCAGCAGTGACAGAAACTATGGCTACACCTTC,CASSDRNYGYTF
.,TRBV19,TRBJ2-1,.,TGTGCCAGTAGTACGGCTAGCCCCAATGAGCAGTTCTTC,CASSTASPNEQFF
.,TRBV5-1,TRBJ2-7,TRBD2,TGCGCCAGCAGCACCTCACTGGGGGGGACCGACGAGCAGTACTTC,CASSTSLGGTDEQYF
once,TRBV13,TRBJ2-1,TRBD1,TGTGCCAGCAGCACTAGGACAGGGGACAATGAGCAGTTCTTC,CASSTRTGDNEQFF
.,TRBV6-1,TRBJ1-5,TRBD1,TGTGCCAGCAGTGAAGTCGGACAGGGGAGGAATCAGCCCCAGCATTTT,CASSEVGQGRNQPQHF
.,TRBV28,TRBJ1-2,.,TGTGCCAGCAGTTTACAGGGAACCAACTATGGCTACACCTTC,CASSLQGTNYGYTF
.,TRBV11-1,TRBJ2-7,TRBD2,TGTGCCAGCAGCCCGTATAGCGGGGGAACCCTCTCCTCCTACGAGCAGTACTTC,CASSPYSGGTLSSYEQYF
.,TRBV7-2,TRBJ1-3,.,TGTGCCAGCAGCTTACAGGGTACATCTGGAAACACCATATATTTT,CASSLQGTSGNTIYF
.,TRBV18,TRBJ2-5,TRBD2,TGTGCCAGCTCACCGAGGACTAGCGGGGGAGAGACCCAGTACTTC,CASSPRTSGGETQYF
.,TRBV18,TRBJ2-1,TRBD1,TGTGCCAGCTCACCACCTCACGAGGGACAGGGAGGCGAGCAGTTCTTC,CASSPPHEGQGGEQFF
.,TRBV27,TRBJ2-4,TRBD1,TGTGCCAGCAGTTTATCGAGGGACAGGGGCACCTCAAACATTCAGTACTTC,CASSLSRDRGTSNIQYF
.,TRBV10-3,TRBJ1-2,.,TGTGCCGTCGGGGCGGGAATTGGATATGGCTACACCTTC,CAVGAGIGYGYTF
.,TRBV5-1,TRBJ2-7,.,TGCGCCAGCAGCCCTCTCGGGGGTTCCTACGAGCAGTACTTC,CASSPLGGSYEQYF
.,TRBV5-1,TRBJ2-3,.,TGCGCCAGCAGCTTGGGACAGTGGAGCACAGATACGCAGTATTTT,CASSLGQWSTDTQYF
.,TRBV25-1,TRBJ1-1,TRBD1,TGTGCCAGCAGGGTACAGGGGCCGAACACTGAAGCTTTCTTT,CASRVQGPNTEAFF
.,TRBV25-1,TRBJ2-2,.,TGTGCCAGCAGTGAATTTGAGGGAGGTTTTAGGACCGGGGAGCTGTTTTTT,CASSEFEGGFRTGELFF
.,TRBV5-3,TRBJ1-3,.,TGTGCCAGAAGCTTGGGACAGAGCTCTGGAAACACCATATATTTT,CARSLGQSSGNTIYF
once,TRBV27,TRBJ2-7,.,TGTGCCAGCAGGACGGAGTCCTACGAGCAGTACTTC,CASRTESYEQYF
.,TRBV7-3,TRBJ2-3,TRBD2,TGTGCCAGCAGCTTCACCGGGACTAGCGGCACAGATACGCAGTATTTT,CASSFTGTSGTDTQYF
.,TRBV5-1,TRBJ1-1,.,TGCGCCAGCAGCCGGGGACAGAACACTGAAGCTTTCTTT,CASSRGQNTEAFF
.,TRBV19,TRBJ2-1,TRBD1,TGTGCCAGTAGTCCCCGGGACAGGGCCCCCGGTGAGCAGTTCTTC,CASSPRDRAPGEQFF
once,TRBV14,TRBJ1-6,.,TGTGCCAGCAGCCAAGAAGCAAGGAGTTCACCCCTCCACTTT,CASSQEARSSPLHF
.,TRBV11-2,TRBJ1-3,TRBD1,TGTGCCAGCAACCTGGGACAGGGATACACCATATATTTT,CASNLGQGYTIYF
.,TRBV27,TRBJ2-3,TRBD1,TGTGCCAGCAGTTCCGGGACAGTTCACACAGATACGCAGTATTTT,CASSSGTVHTDTQYF
.,TRBV4-3,TRBJ2-1,TRBD2,TGCGCCAGCAGCCAAACTAGCGGGGGCGAGCAGTTCTTC,CASSQTSGGEQFF
.,TRBV6-1,TRBJ1-5,TRBD1,TGTGCCAGCAGGGAGGGACAGGGGACGCCCCAGCATTTT,CASREGQGTPQHF
.,TRBV29-1,TRBJ2-5,.,TGCAGCGGAAAGGGGCGATTTGGGGAGACCCAGTACTTC,CSGKGRFGETQYF
.,TRBV7-2,TRBJ1-4,.,TGTGCCAGCAGCCATCGTGGGGCTGTTGAAAAACTGTTTTTT,CASSHRGAVEKLFF
.,TRBV9,TRBJ2-3,TRBD2,TGTGCCAGCAGCATGAGCGGGGGGGGCACAGATACGCAGTATTTT,CASSMSGGGTDTQYF
.,TRBV2,TRBJ2-3,TRBD1,TGTGCCAGCAGTCGGACAGGGACATTCCCAGATACGCAGTATTTT,CASSRTGTFPDTQYF
.,TRBV7-2,TRBJ2-7,TRBD2,TGTGCCAGCAGCTTAGACGTAATCGGACTAGTTGCCTACGAGCAGTACTTC,CASSLDVIGLVAYEQYF
.,TRBV14,TRBJ1-1,TRBD1,TGTGCCAAGATAGGACAGGGGGCTACTGAAGCTTTCTTT,CAKIGQGATEAFF
.,TRBV4-3,TRBJ2-7,TRBD2,TGCGCCAGCAGCCAAGATCGCGGGGGTTACGAGCAGTACTTC,CASSQDRGGYEQYF
.,TRBV27,TRBJ1-1,TRBD1,TGTGCCAGCAGTACCACAGGGGACACTGAAGCTTTCTTT,CASSTTGDTEAFF
.,TRBV7-9,TRBJ1-4,.,TGTGCCAGCGCGGGGGGGTATGAAAAACTGTTTTTT,CASAGGYEKLFF
once,TRBV5-4,TRBJ2-7,TRBD1,TGTGCCAGCAGCCTAGGGACAGGGTTATCCTACGAGCAGTACTTC,CASSLGTGLSYEQYF
.,TRBV5-1,TRBJ1-2,.,TGCGCCAGCAGCTTGCAGGTAGCTAACTATGGCTACACCTTC,CASSLQVANYGYTF
.,TRBV27,TRBJ1-5,.,TGTGCCAGCAAACACAGGGACAGCAATCAGCCCCAGCATTTT,CASKHRDSNQPQHF
.,TRBV9,TRBJ2-3,TRBD2,TGTGCCAGCAGCGTAGGTCTGACTAGCAGCACAGATACGCAGTATTTT,CASSVGLTSSTDTQYF
.,TRBV6-1,TRBJ2-1,.,TGTGCCAGCACAACTGGTTATGAGCAGTTCTTC,CASTTGYEQFF
.,TRBV4-3,TRBJ2-5,.,TGCGCCAGCAGCCAATCCTCCTATTCGGGGACCCAGTACTTC,CASSQSSYSGTQYF
.,TRBV7-8,TRBJ2-7,TRBD1,TGTGCCAGCAGCGCCGACAGGGGGAGATACGAGCAGTACTTC,CASSADRGRYEQYF
.,TRBV28,TRBJ2-2,TRBD2,TGTGCCAGCAGTTTTTCCTCGCGGGGGGGCCATACCGGGGAGCTGTTTTTT,CASSFSSRGGHTGELFF
.,TRBV5-6,TRBJ2-2,TRBD1,TGTGCCAGCAGCTTCGGGACAGGAGGCACCGGGGAGCTGTTTTTT,CASSFGTGGTGELFF